Each of the 14 T cell receptor beta chains below was sequenced from the same sample in a study of blood T cell repertoires in COVID-19 (dated by TCRdb to the early 2020s). Libraries were made using the immunoSEQ multiplex PCR assay. TCRdb limited this immuneACCESS table to in-frame rearrangements with V and J called. A share of clones is missing; checked studies link under half to unresolved V genes, and the rest is unexplained. Within this sample are 25,000 to 30,000 clones, with around 80% of them counted one time only. 40% to 50% of the sample is taken by the ten largest. Sequencing input: peripheral blood. The source of these receptors is a woman older than 75 with acute or convalescent COVID-19.

This clone came up a few times. The chain has TRBV30 and TRBJ1-6; 9 bases match TRBD1. Germline lookup yields CDR1 GTSNPN and CDR2 SVGIG (reference sequence). This CDR3 contains 16 residues. After removal of 2 bases from V and 3 bases from J, the junction contained 5 bases not matched to a gene. As DNA, the CDR3 is TGTGCCTGGAGTAGGCGGACAGGGGTCTATAATTCACCCCTCCACTTT. Protein: CAWSRRTGVYNSPLHF. Full variable domain (rest looked up from reference TRBV30 and TRBJ1-6): SQTIHQWPATLVQPVGSPLSLECTVEGTSNPNLYWYRQAAGRGLQLLFYSVGIGQISSEVPQNLSASRPQDRQFILSSKKLLLSDSGFYLCAWSRRTGVYNSPLHFGNGTRLTVT.

The rearrangement joins TRBV5-1 to TRBJ1-5; D may be TRBD1 (6 bases). CDR1 and CDR2 (germline): SGHRS, YFSETQ. The V gene lost 7 bases and the J gene lost 6 bases, with 20 bases spanning the gap. CDR3 length: 15 residues. CDR3 in DNA: TGCGCCAGCTCTATAGAACCGGCAGGGGTTCAGCCCCAGCATTTT. Encoded protein: CASSIEPAGVQPQHF.

The V gene is TRBV5-1, the J gene TRBJ2-3; no reliable D call. V was pared by 4 bases and J by 2 bases, with 14 bases between. This CDR3 is 15 amino acids long. Looked up from germline, CDR1 is SGHRS and CDR2 is YFSETQ. The CDR3 nucleotides read TGCGCCAGCAGCCCCCCGCAACTTCCCACAGATACGCAGTATTTT. As protein: CASSPPQLPTDTQYF.

The chain employs TRBV28 and TRBJ1-1; D is ambiguous. The CDR3 runs to 12 residues. Germline V gives CDR1 MDHEN, CDR2 SYDVKM. Between the trimmed V and J ends, which lost 2 bases and 6 bases, there was a span of 7 bases. CDR3 residues: CASSLTGAEAFF. CDR3 sequence (DNA): TGTGCCAGCAGTTTAACCGGGGCTGAAGCTTTCTTT. The variable domain in full, with the rest retrieved from reference TRBV28 and TRBJ1-1, is DVKVTQSSRYLVKRTGEKVFLECVQDMDHENMFWYRQDPGLGLRLIYFSYDVKMKEKGDIPEGYSVSREKKERFSLILESASTNQTSMYLCASSLTGAEAFFGQGTRLTVV.

The chain has TRBV3-1 (or the pseudogene TRBV3-2) and TRBJ2-4, with D tentatively TRBD1 (6 bases). This CDR3 has 19 residues. The germline V gene has CDR1 LGHDT and CDR2 YNNKEL (reference sequence). V lost 2 bases and J lost 0, with 20 bases in between. Written as DNA, the CDR3 is TGTGCCAGCAGCCAATTAATCAGCAGGGGCCCGATAGCCAAAAACATTCAGTACTTC. Encoded protein: CASSQLISRGPIAKNIQYF.

The J gene is TRBJ1-6, the V gene TRBV12-3 or TRBV12-4; 7 bases fit TRBD1. V was clipped by 6 bases and J by 11 bases; unmatched bases: 7. The CDR3 runs 13 residues. The DNA of the CDR3 is TGTGCCAGCAGAGAACAGGGGACAGCACCCCTCCACTTT. It specifies CASREQGTAPLHF.

J is TRBJ2-7 and V is TRBV7-9; D is uncertain. This CDR3 contains 11 residues. Germline CDR1 SEHNR, CDR2 FQNEAQ (reference sequence). The V and J ends lost 4 bases and 3 bases respectively, with 4 bases between them. The DNA for the CDR3 is TGTGCCAGCAGCTCCTACTACGAGCAGTACTTC. Translating it yields CASSSYYEQYF.

V and J are TRBV3-1 (or the pseudogene TRBV3-2) and TRBJ1-4; D remains unclear. CDR1 and CDR2 (germline): LGHDT, YNNKEL (reference sequence). The CDR3 is made up of 15 amino acids. V gave up 0 bases and J gave up 8 bases, with 13 bases separating them. CDR3 in DNA: TGTGCCAGCAGCCAAGAGTCAGGTTTCCCGGAAAAACTGTTTTTT. Its protein is CASSQESGFPEKLFF.

This sequence joins TRBV7-2 and TRBJ1-2; D may be TRBD1 (6 bases). V was cut by 6 bases and J by 4 bases, with 12 bases left in between. Germline V gene sequence: CDR1 SGHTA, CDR2 FQGNSA. The CDR3 has 13 residues. CDR3 in DNA: TGTGCCAGCAGACCCCAGGGGAGCTATGGCTACACCTTC. This encodes CASRPQGSYGYTF. Full variable domain (remainder filled in from reference TRBV7-2 and TRBJ1-2): GAGVSQSPSNKVTEKGKDVELRCDPISGHTALYWYRQSLGQGLEFLIYFQGNSAPDKSGLPSDRFSAERTGGSVSTLTIQRTQQEDSAVYLCASRPQGSYGYTFGSGTRLTVV.

The V call is TRBV9, the J call TRBJ1-4; D perhaps matches TRBD1 (6 bases). This CDR3 comprises 17 residues. Germline V gives CDR1 SGDLS, CDR2 YYNGEE. Deletions cut 0 bases from V and 5 bases from J, with 17 bases between. CDR3 nucleotides: TGTGCCAGCAGCGTAGCCAGGGGCGCGGGCGGCAATGAAAAACTGTTTTTT. Its translation: CASSVARGAGGNEKLFF.

The CDR3 DNA follows: TGTGCCACCAGTAGGCTAGCGGGGGGGTCAGAGACCCAGTACTTC. Amino acid sequence: CATSRLAGGSETQYF. The chain is built from TRBV24-1 and TRBJ2-5; 12 bases are a match to TRBD2. CDR1 and CDR2 (germline): KGHDR, SFDVKD. V gave up 6 bases and J gave up 4 bases; unmatched junction bases: 5. The CDR3 has 15 residues.

Details on this clone: One end of the junction is discordant with germline, which a read error may explain. The chain is built from TRBV12-5 and TRBJ2-7; D not certain. Germline V gives CDR1 LGHNT, CDR2 FRNRAP. The CDR3 runs 13 residues. The CDR3 sequence is CASGLVGGVEQHF. The CDR3 bases are TGTGCTAGTGGTTTGGTTGGCGGTGTCGAGCAGCACTTC.

This sequence joins TRBV2 and TRBJ2-7; no firm D call. Trimming pared 0 bases from V and 6 bases from J, leaving 12 bases between. This CDR3 has 14 residues. Germline loops: CDR1 SNHLY, CDR2 FYNNEI. CDR3 amino acids: CASSEALAVSEQYF. The CDR3 coding sequence is TGTGCCAGCAGTGAAGCCCTGGCAGTATCCGAGCAGTACTTC. The complete variable domain, with remaining parts taken from reference TRBV2 and TRBJ2-7, reads EPEVTQTPSHQVTQMGQEVILRCVPISNHLYFYWYRQILGQKVEFLVSFYNNEISEKSEIFDDQFSVERPDGSNFTLKIRSTKLEDSAMYFCASSEALAVSEQYFGPGTRLTVT.

The chain joins TRBV6-6 to TRBJ1-5, with 7 nucleotides matching TRBD1. CDR1 and CDR2 (germline): MNHNY, SVGAGI (reference sequence). This CDR3 is built from 17 residues. With 5 bases clipped from V and 0 bases from J, the junction kept 10 bases outside the gene matches. In nucleotides, the CDR3 is TGTGCCAGCAGTGGATCCGGGACAGCTTATAGCAATCAGCCCCAGCATTTT. Its translation: CASSGSGTAYSNQPQHF.